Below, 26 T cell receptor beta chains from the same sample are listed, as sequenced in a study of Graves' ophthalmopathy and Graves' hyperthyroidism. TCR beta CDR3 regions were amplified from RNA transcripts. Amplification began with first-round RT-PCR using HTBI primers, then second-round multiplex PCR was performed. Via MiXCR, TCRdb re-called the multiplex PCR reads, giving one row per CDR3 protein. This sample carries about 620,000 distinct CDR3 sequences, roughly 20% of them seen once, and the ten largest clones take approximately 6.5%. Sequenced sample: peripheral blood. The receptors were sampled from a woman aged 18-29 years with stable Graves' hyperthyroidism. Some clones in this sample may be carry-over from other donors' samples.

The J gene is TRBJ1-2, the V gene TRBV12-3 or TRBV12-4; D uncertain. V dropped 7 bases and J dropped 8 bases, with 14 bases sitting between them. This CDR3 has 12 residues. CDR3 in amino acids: CASTLHGNGYTF. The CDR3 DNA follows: TGTGCCAGCACCCTACACGGGAACGGCTACACCTTC.

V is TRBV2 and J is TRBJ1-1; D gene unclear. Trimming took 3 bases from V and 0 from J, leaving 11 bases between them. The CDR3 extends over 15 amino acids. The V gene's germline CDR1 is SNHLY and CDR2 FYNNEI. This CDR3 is CASSEWGGMNTEAFF. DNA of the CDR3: TGTGCCAGCAGTGAGTGGGGAGGGATGAACACTGAAGCTTTCTTT.

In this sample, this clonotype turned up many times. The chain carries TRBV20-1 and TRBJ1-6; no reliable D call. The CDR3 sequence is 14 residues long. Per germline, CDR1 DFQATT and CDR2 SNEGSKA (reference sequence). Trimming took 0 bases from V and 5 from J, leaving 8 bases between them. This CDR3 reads CSARERLHNSPLHF. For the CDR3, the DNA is TGCAGTGCTAGAGAACGTCTTCATAATTCACCCCTCCACTTT.

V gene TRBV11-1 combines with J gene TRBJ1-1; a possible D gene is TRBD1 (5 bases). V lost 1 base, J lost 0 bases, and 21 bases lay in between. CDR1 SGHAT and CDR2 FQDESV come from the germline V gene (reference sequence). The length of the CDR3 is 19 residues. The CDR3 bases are TGTGCCAGCAGCTTAGTATTCTTGGAAGGGGCTGGGGTGAACACTGAAGCTTTCTTT. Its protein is CASSLVFLEGAGVNTEAFF.

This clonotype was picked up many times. As DNA, the CDR3 is TGTGCCACCGTGCCGGGGCCAGGGGCCAACGTCCTGACTTTC. Encoded protein: CATVPGPGANVLTF. V usage is TRBV28 and J usage is TRBJ2-6, with D possibly called TRBD1 or TRBD2 (5 bases each). Germline V gene sequence: CDR1 MDHEN, CDR2 SYDVKM. CDR3 size: 14 residues. V was pared by 10 bases and J by 4 bases, with 14 bases between.

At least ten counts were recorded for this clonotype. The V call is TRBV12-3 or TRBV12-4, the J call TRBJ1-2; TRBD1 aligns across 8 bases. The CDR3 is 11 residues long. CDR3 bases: TGTTCCTCAGGGGGCCTCTTGGGCTACACCTTC. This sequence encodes CSSGGLLGYTF.

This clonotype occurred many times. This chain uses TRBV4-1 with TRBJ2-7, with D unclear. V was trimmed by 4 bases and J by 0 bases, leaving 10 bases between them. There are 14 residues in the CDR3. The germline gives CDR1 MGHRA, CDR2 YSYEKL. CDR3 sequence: CASSPWVVSYEQYF. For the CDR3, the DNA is TGCGCCAGCAGCCCCTGGGTAGTCTCCTACGAGCAGTACTTC.

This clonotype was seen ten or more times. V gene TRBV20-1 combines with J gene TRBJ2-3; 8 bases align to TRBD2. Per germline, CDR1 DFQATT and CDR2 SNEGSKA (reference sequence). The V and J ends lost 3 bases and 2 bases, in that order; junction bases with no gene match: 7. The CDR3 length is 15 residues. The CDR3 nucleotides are TGCAGTGCTAGGTGGGGCGGGGGGAACACAGATACGCAGTATTTT. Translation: CSARWGGGNTDTQYF.

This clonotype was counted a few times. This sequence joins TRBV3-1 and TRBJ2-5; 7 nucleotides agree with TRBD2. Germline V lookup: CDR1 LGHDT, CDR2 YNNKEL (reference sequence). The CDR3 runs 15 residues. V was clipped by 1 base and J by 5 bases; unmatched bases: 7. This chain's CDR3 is CASSQGLADTETQYF. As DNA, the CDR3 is TGTGCCAGCAGCCAAGGCCTAGCGGATACGGAGACCCAGTACTTC.

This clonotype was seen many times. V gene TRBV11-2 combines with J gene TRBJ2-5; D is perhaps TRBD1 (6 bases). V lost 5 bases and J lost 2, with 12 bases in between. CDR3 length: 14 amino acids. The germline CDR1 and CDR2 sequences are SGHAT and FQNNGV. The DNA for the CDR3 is TGTGCCAGCAGCGATGGGCAGGGGCAAGAGACCCAGTACTTC. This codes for CASSDGQGQETQYF.

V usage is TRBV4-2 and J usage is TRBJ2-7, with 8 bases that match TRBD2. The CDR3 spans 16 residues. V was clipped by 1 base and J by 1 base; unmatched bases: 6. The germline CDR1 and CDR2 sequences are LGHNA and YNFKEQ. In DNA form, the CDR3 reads TGTGCCAGCAGCCAAGTGAGTACGGGGGGGTCCTACGAGCAGTACTTC. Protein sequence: CASSQVSTGGSYEQYF.

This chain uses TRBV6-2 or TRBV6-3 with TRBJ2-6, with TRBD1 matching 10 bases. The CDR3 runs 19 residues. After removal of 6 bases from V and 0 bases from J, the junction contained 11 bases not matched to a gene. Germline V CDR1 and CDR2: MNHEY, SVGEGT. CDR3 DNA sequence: TGTGCCAGCAGCCCCCGGGACAGGGGCCTACTCTCTGGGGCCAACGTCCTGACTTTC. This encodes CASSPRDRGLLSGANVLTF.

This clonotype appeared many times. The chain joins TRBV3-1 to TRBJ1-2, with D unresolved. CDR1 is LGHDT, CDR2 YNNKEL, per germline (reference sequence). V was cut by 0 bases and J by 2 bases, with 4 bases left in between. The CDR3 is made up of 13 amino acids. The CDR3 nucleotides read TGTGCCAGCAGCCAAGATGAAAACTATGGCTACACCTTC. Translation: CASSQDENYGYTF.

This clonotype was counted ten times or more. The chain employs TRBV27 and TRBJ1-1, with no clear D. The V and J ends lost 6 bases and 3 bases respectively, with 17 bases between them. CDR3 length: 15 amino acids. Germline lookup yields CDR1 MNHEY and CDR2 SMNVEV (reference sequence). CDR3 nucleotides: TGTGCCAGCAGCCTCCGAGGAAGGAGAGACACTGAAGCTTTCTTT. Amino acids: CASSLRGRRDTEAFF.

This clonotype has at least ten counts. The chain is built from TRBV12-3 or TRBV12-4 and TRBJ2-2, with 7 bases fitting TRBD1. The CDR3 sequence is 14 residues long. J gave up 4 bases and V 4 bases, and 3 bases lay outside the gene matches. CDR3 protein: CASSSTGFTGELFF. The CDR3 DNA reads TGTGCCAGCAGTTCGACAGGGTTCACCGGGGAGCTGTTTTTT.

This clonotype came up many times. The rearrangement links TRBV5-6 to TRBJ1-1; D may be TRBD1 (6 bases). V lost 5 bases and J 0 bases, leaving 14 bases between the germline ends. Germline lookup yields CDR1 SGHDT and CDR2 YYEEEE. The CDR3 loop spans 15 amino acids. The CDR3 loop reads CASRIGGWMNTEAFF. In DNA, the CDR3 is TGTGCCAGCAGGATAGGGGGTTGGATGAACACTGAAGCTTTCTTT.

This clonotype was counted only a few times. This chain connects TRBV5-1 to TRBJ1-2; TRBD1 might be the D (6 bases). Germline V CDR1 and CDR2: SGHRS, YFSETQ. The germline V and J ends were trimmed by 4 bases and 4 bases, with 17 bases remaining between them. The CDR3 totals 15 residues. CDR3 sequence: CASSPTSGTLYGYTF. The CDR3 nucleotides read TGCGCCAGCAGCCCAACCTCGGGGACACTCTATGGCTACACCTTC.

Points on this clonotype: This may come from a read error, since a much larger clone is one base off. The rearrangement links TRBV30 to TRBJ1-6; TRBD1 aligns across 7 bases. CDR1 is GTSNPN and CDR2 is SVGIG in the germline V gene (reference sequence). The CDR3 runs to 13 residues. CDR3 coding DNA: TGTGCCTGTCAGGGGGAGTTTAATTCACACCTCCACTTT. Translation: CACQGEFNSHLHF.

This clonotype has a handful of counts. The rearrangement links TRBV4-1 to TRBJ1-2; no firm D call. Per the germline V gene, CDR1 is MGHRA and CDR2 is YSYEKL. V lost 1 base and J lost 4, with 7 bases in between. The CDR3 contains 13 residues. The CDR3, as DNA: TGCGCCAGCAGCCAAGCAGACACCTATGGCTACACCTTC. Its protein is CASSQADTYGYTF.

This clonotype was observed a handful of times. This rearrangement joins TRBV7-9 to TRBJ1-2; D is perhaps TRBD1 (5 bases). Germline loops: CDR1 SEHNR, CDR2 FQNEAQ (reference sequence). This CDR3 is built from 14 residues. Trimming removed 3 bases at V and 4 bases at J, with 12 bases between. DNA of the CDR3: TGTGCCAGCAGCTTGACCAGGGATGGCTATGGCTACACCTTC. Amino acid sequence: CASSLTRDGYGYTF.

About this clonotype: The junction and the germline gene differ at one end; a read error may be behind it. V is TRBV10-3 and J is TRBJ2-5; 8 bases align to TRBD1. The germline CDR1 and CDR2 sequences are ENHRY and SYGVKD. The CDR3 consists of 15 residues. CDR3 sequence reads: CAISESGTGQETLYF. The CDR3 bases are TGTGCCATCAGTGAGTCCGGGACAGGACAAGAGACCCTGTACTTC.

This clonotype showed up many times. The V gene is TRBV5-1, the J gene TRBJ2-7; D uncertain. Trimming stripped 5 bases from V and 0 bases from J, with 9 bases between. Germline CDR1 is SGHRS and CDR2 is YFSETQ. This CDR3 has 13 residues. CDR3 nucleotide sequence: TGCGCCAGCAGAATGAGCAGCTCCTACGAGCAGTACTTC. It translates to CASRMSSSYEQYF.

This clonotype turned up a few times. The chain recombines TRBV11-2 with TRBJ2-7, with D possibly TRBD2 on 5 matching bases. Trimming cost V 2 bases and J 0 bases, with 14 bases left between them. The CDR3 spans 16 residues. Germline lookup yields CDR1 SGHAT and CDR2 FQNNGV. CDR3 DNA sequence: TGTGCCAGCAGCTTACTTTCCACTAGAAACTCCTACGAGCAGTACTTC. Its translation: CASSLLSTRNSYEQYF.

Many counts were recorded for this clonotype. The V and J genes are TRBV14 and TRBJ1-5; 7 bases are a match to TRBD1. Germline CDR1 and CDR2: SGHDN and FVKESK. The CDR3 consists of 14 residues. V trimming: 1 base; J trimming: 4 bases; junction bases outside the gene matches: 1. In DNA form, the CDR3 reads TGTGCCAGCAGCCAAGGGACAGGAAATCAGCCCCAGCATTTT. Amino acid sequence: CASSQGTGNQPQHF.

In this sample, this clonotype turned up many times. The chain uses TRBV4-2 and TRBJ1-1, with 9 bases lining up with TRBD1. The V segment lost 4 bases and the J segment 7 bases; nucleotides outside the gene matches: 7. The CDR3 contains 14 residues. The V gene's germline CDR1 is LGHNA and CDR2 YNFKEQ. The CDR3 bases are TGTGCCAGCAGCCTTCTGGACAGGGGCCATGAAGCTTTCTTT. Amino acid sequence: CASSLLDRGHEAFF.

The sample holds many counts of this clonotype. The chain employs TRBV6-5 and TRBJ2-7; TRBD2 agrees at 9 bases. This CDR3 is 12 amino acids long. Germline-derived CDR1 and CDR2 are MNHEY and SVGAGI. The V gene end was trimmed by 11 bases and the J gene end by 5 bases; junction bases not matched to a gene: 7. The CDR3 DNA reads TGTGCCGCGGGCGGGGGGGCCGACGAGCAGTACTTC. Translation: CAAGGGADEQYF.